This T cell receptor beta chain was identified in a study of blood T cell repertoires in COVID-19. The data were produced by immunoSEQ multiplex PCR, yet TCRdb's version contains in-frame clones alone and is incomplete. This repertoire shows some 250,000 clones, 88% found once; its top ten account for just under 1%. The source material was peripheral blood. The receptor was isolated from a woman aged 40 to 50 who had recovered from COVID-19.

CDR3 loop: CASSQGDGRVWREDTEAFF. The DNA for the CDR3 is TGTGCCAGCAGCCAAGGGGACGGCAGGGTCTGGAGGGAGGACACTGAAGCTTTCTTT. The V and J genes are TRBV3-1 (or the pseudogene TRBV3-2) and TRBJ1-1, with D possibly TRBD1 on 5 matching bases. V was pared by 1 base and J by 3 bases, with 24 bases between. The CDR3 consists of 19 residues. Germline assignment: CDR1 LGHDT and CDR2 YNNKEL (reference sequence).